This T cell receptor beta chain was obtained from a study of T cell responses to AZD1222 COVID-19 vaccine. Comment on this clone: What it binds is not known.

Repertoires were generated with immunoSEQ multiplex PCR, while TCRdb's copy carries only in-frame clones and drops some. The table shows 120,000 or so clones, with more than 75% occurring only once. Study results and limitations: White British people made up most donors, females outnumbered males, and clonal diversity was possibly underestimated. Targets within unmutated variant regions were reportedly found for nearly half of spike-specific TCRs.

Material: peripheral blood, obtained on day 0 of AZD1222 vaccination. The receptor comes from an adult in good health.

CDR3 residues: CASSPPGQSSYNSPLHF. In DNA, the CDR3 is TGTGCCAGCTCACCACCGGGACAGAGCTCCTATAATTCACCCCTCCACTTT. V usage is TRBV18 and J usage is TRBJ1-6, with 7 bases matching TRBD1. Germline-derived CDR1 and CDR2 are KGHSH and LQKENI. The trim removed 0 bases at V and 0 bases at J, leaving 2 bases unmatched. The CDR3 extends over 17 amino acids.